This TCR beta chain was obtained from a study of blood T cells in healthy people across ages. Study results and limitations: Observed TCR beta diversity per million T cells went down as age went up. This fall followed a roughly linear course with age. Donors of long life had a larger count of naive CD4+ cells and greater diversity than aged donors.

Sample-barcoded 5' priming and a J-beta primer mix drove a second PCR of about 6 to 12 cycles. From the 5' RACE reads, TCRdb called clonotypes with MiXCR, one entry per CDR3 protein. The table shows around 650,000 distinct CDR3 sequences, with around 41% occurring only once. At least 6 million PBMCs were isolated per sample. The CDR3 totals 14 residues. Unmatched junction bases numbered 7, after V lost 4 bases and J lost 5 bases. Points on this clonotype: The antigen remains unidentified.

Sequenced sample: blood. This receptor was identified in a man aged 80 or over in good health. The chain links TRBV12-3 or TRBV12-4 to TRBJ2-7; 8 nucleotides agree with TRBD1. CDR3 DNA: TGTGCCAGCAGTTACCGGACAGGGCATCACGAGCAGTACTTC. Protein: CASSYRTGHHEQYF.